The 27 T cell receptor beta chains reported below all come from one sample, sequenced in a study of cytomegalovirus exposure and HLA in healthy donors. Use of 60 Vbeta and 13 Jbeta primers characterized the PCR. Measured with immunoSEQ multiplex PCR; TCRdb has only the in-frame clones, and not every one. The sample has fewer than 150,000 clones, 76% seen once. Material for sequencing was PBMCs. The receptors were gathered from a man aged 18-30 years in good health and CMV-seronegative.

The V call is TRBV9, the J call TRBJ1-2, with a possible D match to TRBD1 (5 bases). With 4 bases removed from V and 4 bases from J, the gap between germline ends came to 14 bases. The CDR3 sequence is 14 residues long. Germline V gene sequence: CDR1 SGDLS, CDR2 YYNGEE. CDR3: CASSLGGRSYGYTF. The CDR3 DNA is TGTGCCAGCAGCTTGGGGGGAAGAAGCTATGGCTACACCTTC.

The chain carries TRBV7-2 and TRBJ2-2, with D perhaps TRBD1 (6 bases). With 3 bases removed from V and 5 bases from J, the gap between germline ends came to 10 bases. The CDR3 is made up of 14 amino acids. Germline assignment: CDR1 SGHTA and CDR2 FQGNSA. In DNA form, the CDR3 reads TGTGCCAGCAGCTTCCAGGGGCGGACCGGGGAGCTGTTTTTT. Translating gives CASSFQGRTGELFF. Complete variable domain (other parts from reference TRBV7-2 and TRBJ2-2): GAGVSQSPSNKVTEKGKDVELRCDPISGHTALYWYRQSLGQGLEFLIYFQGNSAPDKSGLPSDRFSAERTGGSVSTLTIQRTQQEDSAVYLCASSFQGRTGELFFGEGSRLTVL.

Only a few counts were recorded for this clone. The rearrangement links TRBV5-1 to TRBJ2-2, with 7 bases matching TRBD1. Trimming removed 4 bases from V and 7 bases from J; junction bases left unmatched: 4. The CDR3 spans 13 residues. Germline V gives CDR1 SGHRS, CDR2 YFSETQ. CDR3 in amino acids: CASSVGTVGELFF. The CDR3 nucleotides are TGCGCCAGCAGCGTTGGGACAGTCGGGGAGCTGTTTTTT.

This sequence joins TRBV19 and TRBJ1-1; D possibly corresponds to TRBD1 (5 bases). Germline V gives CDR1 LNHDA, CDR2 SQIVND (reference sequence). V lost 1 base, J lost 6 bases, and 15 bases lay in between. The CDR3 has 15 amino acids. CDR3 in amino acids: CASSIGPGYASEAFF. The DNA for the CDR3 is TGTGCCAGTAGTATAGGGCCAGGGTACGCTTCTGAAGCTTTCTTT.

The rearrangement joins TRBV10-1 to TRBJ2-7, with 7 positions matching TRBD1. The germline gives CDR1 WNHNN, CDR2 SYGVQD (reference sequence). This CDR3 contains 14 residues. With V trimmed by 4 bases and J by 2 bases, 5 bases remained unmatched. The CDR3 DNA follows: TGCGCCAGCAGTGGCCGGGACAGTACCTACGAGCAGTACTTC. This encodes CASSGRDSTYEQYF.

This clone was counted a single time. The chain couples TRBV6-1 to TRBJ2-1, with TRBD2 identical over 11 bases. CDR3 length: 15 residues. Germline CDR1 and CDR2: MNHNS and SASEGT. Germline trimming cut 3 bases from V and 2 bases from J; bases unmatched to any gene: 0. The CDR3 spells CASSETSGAYNEQFF. The CDR3 DNA reads TGTGCCAGCAGTGAGACTAGCGGGGCCTACAATGAGCAGTTCTTC.

The chain recombines TRBV5-1 with TRBJ2-5; TRBD2 aligns across 13 bases. The last part of the DNA fits TRBJ2-7 better; the J call may be wrong. The germline CDR1 and CDR2 sequences are SGHRS and YFSETQ. The CDR3 contains 14 residues. The CDR3 nucleotides are TGCGCCAGCAGCTTGTGGACTAGCGGGGGCGAGCAGTACTTC. Translated, it gives CASSLWTSGGEQYF.

This clone has a handful of counts. The V gene is TRBV7-2, the J gene TRBJ1-2, with 9 bases identical to TRBD1. This CDR3 spans 15 amino acids. The germline CDR1 and CDR2 sequences are SGHTA and FQGNSA. V gave up 5 bases and J gave up 2 bases; unmatched junction bases: 6. The CDR3 reads CASSGRDRANYGYTF. The DNA of the CDR3 is TGTGCCAGCAGCGGAAGGGACAGGGCGAACTATGGCTACACCTTC.

V is TRBV5-1 and J is TRBJ2-2; 11 nucleotides match TRBD2. CDR3 length equals 15 residues. Germline-derived CDR1 and CDR2 are SGHRS and YFSETQ. After removal of 3 bases from V and 4 bases from J, the junction contained 2 bases not matched to a gene. CDR3 protein: CASSWTSGRTGELFF. The CDR3 nucleotides read TGCGCCAGCAGCTGGACTAGCGGGCGCACCGGGGAGCTGTTTTTT. Full variable domain (remainder filled in from reference TRBV5-1 and TRBJ2-2): KAGVTQTPRYLIKTRGQQVTLSCSPISGHRSVSWYQQTPGQGLQFLFEYFSETQRNKGNFPGRFSGRQFSNSRSEMNVSTLELGDSALYLCASSWTSGRTGELFFGEGSRLTVL.

The chain combines TRBV6-5 with TRBJ2-7; D is undetermined. Germline-derived CDR1 and CDR2 are MNHEY and SVGAGI. V was pared by 0 bases and J by 2 bases, with 14 bases between. CDR3 length: 16 amino acids. The DNA of the CDR3 is TGTGCCAGCAGTTACTCAGTAACGAGAATGGCCTACGAGCAGTACTTC. Protein product: CASSYSVTRMAYEQYF.

The chain is built from TRBV2 and TRBJ2-3, with 10 bases aligning to TRBD2. With V trimmed by 4 bases and J by 6 bases, 10 bases remained unmatched. There are 16 residues in the CDR3. From germline, CDR1 is SNHLY and CDR2 FYNNEI. CDR3 nucleotides: TGTGCCAGCAGTGCGACGACTAGCGGGCTCCCCGATACGCAGTATTTT. Residues: CASSATTSGLPDTQYF.

The chain couples TRBV30 to TRBJ1-1; D remains ambiguous. CDR3 length: 16 amino acids. CDR1 GTSNPN and CDR2 SVGIG come from the germline V gene (reference sequence). V dropped 0 bases and J dropped 0 bases, with 14 bases sitting between them. This CDR3 reads CAWSVWGELMNTEAFF. The DNA for the CDR3 is TGTGCCTGGAGTGTGTGGGGAGAACTCATGAACACTGAAGCTTTCTTT.

J is TRBJ2-3 and V is TRBV27; 11 bases are a match to TRBD2. The ends lost 2 bases at V and 5 bases at J; junction bases unmatched: 3. Germline V gene sequence: CDR1 MNHEY, CDR2 SMNVEV (reference sequence). The CDR3 runs 15 residues. The chain's CDR3 is CASSLVSGGVDTQYF. CDR3 coding DNA: TGTGCCAGCAGTTTAGTTAGCGGGGGGGTAGATACGCAGTATTTT.

In the case of this clone: One end of the junction does not line up with germline, which may come from a read error. This rearrangement joins TRBV5-6 to TRBJ1-2, with D uncertain. This CDR3 spans 17 amino acids. CDR1 and CDR2 (germline): SGHDT, YYEEEE. CDR3 sequence reads: CASSFRTSTKENYGYPF. CDR3 coding DNA: TGTGCCAGCAGCTTTCGGACTTCCACCAAGGAGAACTATGGCTACCCCTTC. Based on the CDR3 plus reference TRBV5-6 and TRBJ1-2, the full variable domain is DAGVTQSPTHLIKTRGQQVTLRCSPKSGHDTVSWYQQALGQGPQFIFQYYEEEERQRGNFPDRFSGHQFPNYSSELNVNALLLGDSALYLCASSFRTSTKENYGYPFGSGTRLTVV.

This chain connects TRBV9 to TRBJ2-7; 11 nucleotides align to TRBD2. Germline loops: CDR1 SGDLS, CDR2 YYNGEE. V lost 5 bases to trimming and J lost 1 base; unmatched junction nucleotides: 5. CDR3 length: 15 amino acids. This chain's CDR3 is CASRVGTSGSYEQYF. The CDR3 DNA sequence: TGTGCCAGCAGAGTCGGGACTAGCGGATCCTACGAGCAGTACTTC.

V usage is TRBV5-4 and J usage is TRBJ2-3; TRBD1 matches at 8 bases. CDR1 is SGHNT and CDR2 is YYREEE in the germline V gene (reference sequence). Trimming took 5 bases from V and 6 from J; bases not matched to a gene: 11. There are 15 residues in the CDR3. The CDR3 loop reads CASSYPTGGIDTQYF. The CDR3 DNA reads TGTGCCAGCAGTTATCCCACAGGGGGAATTGATACGCAGTATTTT. The variable domain in full, completed from reference TRBV5-4 and TRBJ2-3, reads ETGVTQSPTHLIKTRGQQVTLRCSSQSGHNTVSWYQQALGQGPQFIFQYYREEENGRGNFPPRFSGLQFPNYSSELNVNALELDDSALYLCASSYPTGGIDTQYFGPGTRLTVL.

The chain employs TRBV25-1 and TRBJ2-5, with D possibly matching TRBD2 (6 bases). This CDR3 spans 18 amino acids. Germline V gene sequence: CDR1 MGHDK, CDR2 SYGVNS. V lost 6 bases and J 2 bases, leaving 25 bases between the germline ends. CDR3 protein: CASSSKRSGVGFQETQYF. In nucleotides, the CDR3 is TGTGCCAGCAGCTCGAAAAGGTCGGGGGTAGGGTTTCAAGAGACCCAGTACTTC.

The chain joins TRBV28 to TRBJ1-4, with D perhaps matching TRBD1 (5 bases). V was trimmed by 3 bases and J by 8 bases, leaving 19 bases between them. In germline, CDR1 is MDHEN, CDR2 SYDVKM. This CDR3 is built from 16 residues. CDR3 sequence: CASSFVPGSRGEKLFF. In nucleotides, the CDR3 is TGTGCCAGCAGTTTTGTCCCCGGGTCTCGGGGGGAAAAACTGTTTTTT.

The V call is TRBV7-6, the J call TRBJ2-1, with D possibly TRBD2 on 5 matching bases. Trimming cost V 4 bases and J 6 bases, with 10 bases left between them. CDR1 is SGHVS and CDR2 is FNYEAQ in the germline V gene. The CDR3 has 13 residues. CDR3 nucleotides: TGTGCCAGCAGCTCCGCGGGTTTCAATGAGCAGTTCTTC. Translation: CASSSAGFNEQFF.

The chain couples TRBV27 to TRBJ1-1, with TRBD1 as a possible D gene (6 bases). Deletions cut 6 bases from V and 1 base from J, with 18 bases between. This CDR3 comprises 16 residues. Germline assignment: CDR1 MNHEY and CDR2 SMNVEV (reference sequence). CDR3: CASSQTPGHPNTEAFF. CDR3 sequence (DNA): TGTGCCAGCAGCCAGACTCCGGGACACCCGAACACTGAAGCTTTCTTT.

V usage is TRBV7-9 and J usage is TRBJ2-4, with 15 bases aligning to TRBD2. The CDR3 length is 18 residues. Germline V gives CDR1 SEHNR, CDR2 FQNEAQ (reference sequence). The ends lost 5 bases at V and 0 bases at J; junction bases unmatched: 5. The CDR3 coding sequence is TGTGCCAGCAGCCCGGGGACTAGCGGGGGGCTAGCCAAAAACATTCAGTACTTC. Protein sequence: CASSPGTSGGLAKNIQYF.

J is TRBJ2-4 and V is TRBV7-2; D is perhaps TRBD2 (5 bases). Trimming took off 0 bases at V and 7 bases at J, with 10 bases between the two ends. The CDR3 consists of 14 residues. CDR1 is SGHTA, CDR2 FQGNSA, per germline. This CDR3 is CASSLASGSNIQYF. The CDR3 DNA sequence: TGTGCCAGCAGCTTAGCTTCGGGATCCAACATTCAGTACTTC.

In DNA, the CDR3 is TGTGCCAGCATCCCCAGGGTGGCCTATGGCTACACCTTC. This sequence encodes CASIPRVAYGYTF. The rearrangement uses TRBV2 and TRBJ1-2, with D perhaps TRBD1 (5 bases). V shed 7 bases and J shed 4 bases, with 13 bases lying between them. The CDR3 sequence is 13 residues long. Germline V gene data show CDR1 as SNHLY and CDR2 as FYNNEI.

In nucleotides, the CDR3 is TGTGCCAGCAGTGAAGCGGGGGGGCACAATGAGCAGTTCTTC. Encoded protein: CASSEAGGHNEQFF. The V gene is TRBV6-1, the J gene TRBJ2-1; tentative D call: TRBD2 (7 bases). The germline V gene has CDR1 MNHNS and CDR2 SASEGT. The CDR3 length is 14 residues. The germline V and J ends were trimmed by 0 bases and 5 bases, with 8 bases remaining between them.

There are a few counts of this clone. CDR3 protein: CASSLQGVSYEQYF. The CDR3 nucleotides are TGCGCCAGCAGCTTACAGGGGGTTTCCTACGAGCAGTACTTC. The chain carries TRBV5-1 and TRBJ2-7; 8 nucleotides match TRBD1. The V and J ends lost 2 bases and 1 base, in that order; junction bases with no gene match: 2. Germline V gene data show CDR1 as SGHRS and CDR2 as YFSETQ. The CDR3 runs 14 residues.

The chain employs TRBV6-1 and TRBJ2-7; possible D gene TRBD1, 5 bases. This CDR3 is 13 amino acids long. CDR1 is MNHNS and CDR2 is SASEGT in the germline V gene. V was pared by 4 bases and J by 3 bases, with 10 bases between. CDR3 loop: CASSVRQNYEQYF. DNA of the CDR3: TGTGCCAGCAGTGTCAGACAGAACTACGAGCAGTACTTC.

The gene calls are TRBV27 and TRBJ2-7; no clear D gene. The CDR3 is 11 amino acids. Deletions cut 5 bases from V and 4 bases from J, with 6 bases between. From germline, CDR1 is MNHEY and CDR2 SMNVEV (reference sequence). CDR3 amino acids: CASSLGYEQYF. The CDR3 bases are TGTGCCAGCAGTCTCGGTTACGAGCAGTACTTC.